The clone carrying this T cell receptor (beta chain) was found many times. What it binds is unknown. The entry originates in a study of cytomegalovirus exposure and HLA in healthy donors. Overall study findings and caveats: TCR beta V segments were, for the most part, productive about 87% or about 30% of the time in an earlier analysis.

PCR employed 60 Vbeta and 13 Jbeta primers. The protocol was immunoSEQ multiplex PCR, while the TCRdb copy is restricted to in-frame clones and leaves out a portion. Of about 55,000 clones in the sample, about 67% were seen once. Germline V gene sequence: CDR1 SGHTS, CDR2 YDEGEE. V lost 0 bases and J lost 2; bases outside the gene matches: 4. The CDR3 is 17 amino acids. The sequence came from a man aged 35-49 years in good health and CMV-seropositive. The chain links TRBV5-8 to TRBJ2-5, with TRBD2 matching 13 bases. Sequences were obtained from PBMCs. In nucleotides, the CDR3 is TGTGCCAGCAGCTTGGGACTAGCGGGGGGAACTCAAGAGACCCAGTACTTC. It specifies CASSLGLAGGTQETQYF.